The clone carrying this T cell receptor beta chain has only a few counts. Antigen unknown. Time point: persistent/refractory GD, antithyroid drugs over 5 years with positive TRAb. Isolated PBMC RNA provided the starting material for the TCR library. As a group, patients came from one endocrinology department in Xi'an, China. A blood draw put around 9.1 milliliters of peripheral blood into EDTA tubes. The authors built TCR beta libraries using iRepertoire HTBI primers and Arm-PCR of CDR3 regions. Via MiXCR, TCRdb re-called the multiplex PCR reads, giving one row per CDR3 protein. The table shows about 660,000 distinct CDR3 sequences, with approximately 29% occurring only once. The CDR3 has 12 residues. V lost 5 bases and J 6 bases, leaving 11 bases between the germline ends. Looked up from germline, CDR1 is SGHAT and CDR2 is FQDESV (reference sequence). This sample is part of a study of regulatory T cells in long-lasting Graves disease. Broader study findings: TRBV28, TRBJ1-2 and TRBJ2-5 were segments that persistent disease favored.

The sequence was collected from a female donor with Graves disease. The chain joins TRBV11-1 to TRBJ2-7; perhaps TRBD2 as D (5 bases). Sequencing was performed on peripheral blood mononuclear cells (PBMCs), taken when the disease was refractory, from a patient treated with antithyroid drugs. CDR3 coding DNA: TGTGCCAGCAGCGTACTAGAAGCCGAGCAGTACTTC. Translation: CASSVLEAEQYF.